This is a list of T cell receptor beta chains from one sample in a study of blood T cell repertoires in COVID-19. This table comes from immunoSEQ multiplex PCR, and its TCRdb copy is limited to in-frame clones, with some not included. The data contain roughly 140,000 clones, 75% to 85% of them singletons. The sample taken for sequencing was peripheral blood. These receptors originate from a human donor with acute or convalescent COVID-19. The donor label of this sample is uncertain. Both conserved end residues are part of each CDR3.

cdr3_aa: CASQDRAHQPQHF
j_call: TRBJ1-5
v_call: TRBV19

cdr3_aa: CASSGPLGGVPDNEQFF
j_call: TRBJ2-1
v_call: TRBV2

cdr3_aa: CASSYGARRDQPQHF
j_call: TRBJ1-5
v_call: TRBV5-6

cdr3_aa: CASSGRRGRYNSPLHF
j_call: TRBJ1-6
v_call: TRBV2

cdr3_aa: CAWSWTESYEQYF
j_call: TRBJ2-7
v_call: TRBV30

cdr3_aa: CATSRGQGVIDEQFF
j_call: TRBJ2-1
v_call: TRBV15

cdr3_aa: CAWSVGHNQPQHF
j_call: TRBJ1-5
v_call: TRBV30

cdr3_aa: CASSPRRRDGNQPQHF
j_call: TRBJ1-5
v_call: TRBV18

cdr3_aa: CASSQRDTSPGELFF
j_call: TRBJ2-2
v_call: TRBV3-1/TRBV3-2

cdr3_aa: CASSVRTAMNTEAFF
j_call: TRBJ1-1
v_call: TRBV6-5

cdr3_aa: CATSRGQNSNQPQHF
j_call: TRBJ1-5
v_call: TRBV15

cdr3_aa: CASSPGHNEKLFF
j_call: TRBJ1-4
v_call: TRBV3-1/TRBV3-2

cdr3_aa: CASSQFLVGSPTNEQFF
j_call: TRBJ2-1
v_call: TRBV4-2

cdr3_aa: CASSLWAPGTDTQYF
j_call: TRBJ2-3
v_call: TRBV5-1

cdr3_aa: CASSQDLRQGYETQYF
j_call: TRBJ2-5
v_call: TRBV4-2

cdr3_aa: CASSSPGIGELFF
j_call: TRBJ2-2
v_call: TRBV11-3

cdr3_aa: CATSVQAGELFF
j_call: TRBJ2-2
v_call: TRBV24-1

cdr3_aa: CASSLVGPGDTQYF
j_call: TRBJ2-3
v_call: TRBV5-6

cdr3_aa: CASSMETGYMNTEAFF
j_call: TRBJ1-1
v_call: TRBV19

cdr3_aa: CATSRDGDSDTDTQYF
j_call: TRBJ2-3
v_call: TRBV15

cdr3_aa: CATQTGDTDTQYF
j_call: TRBJ2-3
v_call: TRBV24-1

cdr3_aa: CATSFRGTGELFF
j_call: TRBJ2-2
v_call: TRBV24-1

cdr3_aa: CASSLEGQGSSGNTIYF
j_call: TRBJ1-3
v_call: TRBV5-6

cdr3_aa: CASSLEWTGNEQYF
j_call: TRBJ2-7
v_call: TRBV5-4

cdr3_aa: CASSLARQSYGYTF
j_call: TRBJ1-2
v_call: TRBV5-1

cdr3_aa: CASQITRDSYNEQFF
j_call: TRBJ2-1
v_call: TRBV4-1

cdr3_aa: CASSRDSHANEQFF
j_call: TRBJ2-1
v_call: TRBV3-1/TRBV3-2

cdr3_aa: CASSEQGGMNTEAFF
j_call: TRBJ1-1
v_call: TRBV6-1

cdr3_aa: CASSFRADRTEAFF
j_call: TRBJ1-1
v_call: TRBV28

cdr3_aa: CASSHLLTGETQYF
j_call: TRBJ2-5
v_call: TRBV3-1/TRBV3-2

cdr3_aa: CAWSPLDREIYEQYF
j_call: TRBJ2-7
v_call: TRBV30

cdr3_aa: CATSRDMLAGTEAFF
j_call: TRBJ1-1
v_call: TRBV15

cdr3_aa: CASSLGDRGLSGNTIYF
j_call: TRBJ1-3
v_call: TRBV13

cdr3_aa: CASSLKEGWVSYNEQFF
j_call: TRBJ2-1
v_call: TRBV7-3

cdr3_aa: CASSEANTANSPLHF
j_call: TRBJ1-6
v_call: TRBV6-1

cdr3_aa: CASSPPLGGLYGYTF
j_call: TRBJ1-2
v_call: TRBV3-1/TRBV3-2

cdr3_aa: CASSITGGSRSPLHF
j_call: TRBJ1-6
v_call: TRBV7-9

cdr3_aa: CASSLEGMVNTEAFF
j_call: TRBJ1-1
v_call: TRBV7-2

cdr3_aa: CASETWVSKTQYF
j_call: TRBJ2-5
v_call: TRBV3-1/TRBV3-2

cdr3_aa: CASTREGGNTEAFF
j_call: TRBJ1-1
v_call: TRBV7-9

cdr3_aa: CASKGAGNTEAFF
j_call: TRBJ1-1
v_call: TRBV6-5

cdr3_aa: CASSFGGYTGELFF
j_call: TRBJ2-2
v_call: TRBV27

cdr3_aa: CASSPQAGNTIYF
j_call: TRBJ1-3
v_call: TRBV7-6

cdr3_aa: CASSADRGGQPQHF
j_call: TRBJ1-5
v_call: TRBV2

cdr3_aa: CASSLDYYYNEQFF
j_call: TRBJ2-1
v_call: TRBV5-1

cdr3_aa: CASSWDRNQPQHF
j_call: TRBJ1-5
v_call: TRBV27

cdr3_aa: CASSLYNEQFF
j_call: TRBJ2-1
v_call: TRBV12-3/TRBV12-4

cdr3_aa: CASSPQGGAGTEAFF
j_call: TRBJ1-1
v_call: TRBV14

cdr3_aa: CASVRESGANVLTF
j_call: TRBJ2-6
v_call: TRBV2

cdr3_aa: CASSLFGEGSPLHF
j_call: TRBJ1-6
v_call: TRBV5-1

cdr3_aa: CASSLQGGGNSPLHF
j_call: TRBJ1-6
v_call: TRBV28

cdr3_aa: CASSLGHEGYTF
j_call: TRBJ1-2
v_call: TRBV12-3/TRBV12-4